A selection of T cell receptor beta chains follows, all from one sample in a study of blood T cell repertoires in COVID-19. Some clones are missing from TCRdb's copy, which holds only in-frame ones; the method was immunoSEQ multiplex PCR. Of approximately 260,000 clones listed, 75% to 90% were seen once; the top ten hold approximately 13%. Material: peripheral blood. The receptors originated from an older woman with active or convalescent COVID-19. Both conserved end residues are part of each CDR3. D genes are given only for firm matches. The size of a clone is reported for some rows only, either as once, few or many, or as a class for expanded clones.

CDR3 DNA | CDR3 protein | J gene | clone size | D gene | V gene
TGTGCCAGTAGTCCGCGACAGGGGGCTAACACTGAAGCTTTCTTT | CASSPRQGANTEAFF | TRBJ1-1 | - | TRBD1 | TRBV19
TGCGCCAGCAGTGAAAACCCAGCGGGGCAAGAGACCCAGTACTTC | CASSENPAGQETQYF | TRBJ2-5 | - | TRBD2 | TRBV10-1
TGTGCCAGCAGCCGAAGGGAGGGCGGGGGCACTGAAGCTTTCTTT | CASSRREGGGTEAFF | TRBJ1-1 | - | - | TRBV5-6
TGTGCCAGCAGGGACAGAAATTCACCCCTCCACTTT | CASRDRNSPLHF | TRBJ1-6 | few | - | TRBV12-3/TRBV12-4
TGCGCCAGCAGTGAGTCTTGGGGGGAGGCCTCTGGAAACACCATATATTTT | CASSESWGEASGNTIYF | TRBJ1-3 | - | - | TRBV10-1
TGTGCCAGCAGCGAGGGACTAGCGGGGTCTTTTAGCCACAATGAGCAGTTCTTC | CASSEGLAGSFSHNEQFF | TRBJ2-1 | - | TRBD2 | TRBV9
TGTGCCACCAGTGATCCCGGGGACAGGGTGGGGGGCACAGATACGCAGTATTTT | CATSDPGDRVGGTDTQYF | TRBJ2-3 | - | TRBD1 | TRBV24-1
TGTGCCAGCAGTAGCAACAGACTAGCTCACGAGCAGTACTTC | CASSSNRLAHEQYF | TRBJ2-7 | few | TRBD2 | TRBV6-2/TRBV6-3
TGTGCCAGCAGCCAAGGTATAGAGACAGGGGGCGGGTTTGGCTACACCTTC | CASSQGIETGGGFGYTF | TRBJ1-2 | once | TRBD1 | TRBV4-2
TGTGCCAGCAGTGCGGGGGGTTACCCGATCAAAAACATTCAGTACTTC | CASSAGGYPIKNIQYF | TRBJ2-4 | - | TRBD2 | TRBV2
TGCGCCAGCAGCGGACAGGGGGCTGGTCCGCCGTATGGCTACACCTTC | CASSGQGAGPPYGYTF | TRBJ1-2 | - | TRBD1 | TRBV10-2
TGCGCCAGCAGCCAAGTCGGAGGGGGGGATAATTCACCCCTCCACTTT | CASSQVGGGDNSPLHF | TRBJ1-6 | - | - | TRBV4-1
TGTGCCAGCAGTACCAGGGCTTCTATGTTTGGCTACACCTTC | CASSTRASMFGYTF | TRBJ1-2 | - | - | TRBV27
TGCGCCAGCAGCCAGCGACAGAAGGGGCGGTCTGGGGCCAACGTCCTGACTTTC | CASSQRQKGRSGANVLTF | TRBJ2-6 | - | - | TRBV4-1
TGCAGTGGCAGTATGAACACTGAAGCTTTCTTT | CSGSMNTEAFF | TRBJ1-1 | - | - | TRBV20-1
TGCGCCAGCAGCCAAGACCCGGTTGACCGGACTAGCGGGGGGGGCGCAGATACGCAGTATTTT | CASSQDPVDRTSGGGADTQYF | TRBJ2-3 | - | TRBD2 | TRBV4-1
TGCAGCGTTGAAGGGGTAGGGGCGGGGAGCTCCTACAATGAGCAGTTCTTC | CSVEGVGAGSSYNEQFF | TRBJ2-1 | - | - | TRBV29-1
TGTGCCATCAGCGACTACAGGGGGCGAGGAGACACTGAAGCTTTCTTT | CAISDYRGRGDTEAFF | TRBJ1-1 | - | TRBD1 | TRBV10-3
TGCGCCAGCAGCCAACCTCGGACTAGCGGGGGACGGAATACGCAGTATTTT | CASSQPRTSGGRNTQYF | TRBJ2-3 | - | TRBD2 | TRBV4-1
TGTGCCAGCAGCGGGACAGGGAGAGTCCAGCCCCAGCATTTT | CASSGTGRVQPQHF | TRBJ1-5 | - | TRBD1 | TRBV6-6
TGTGCCAGCATCCCAGGGGAAAGCAATCAGCCCCAGCATTTT | CASIPGESNQPQHF | TRBJ1-5 | - | - | TRBV6-2/TRBV6-3
TGTGCCAGCAGCCCGATCCCCGGGACAGGAACCAACACCGGGGAGCTGTTTTTT | CASSPIPGTGTNTGELFF | TRBJ2-2 | - | TRBD1 | TRBV3-1/TRBV3-2
TGTGCCAGCAGCCAAGACCCTGACAGTCACATGAACACTGAAGCTTTCTTT | CASSQDPDSHMNTEAFF | TRBJ1-1 | - | - | TRBV3-1/TRBV3-2
TGCGCCAGCAGCTCCGTGGGGGGGCAGGAGACCCAGTACTTC | CASSSVGGQETQYF | TRBJ2-5 | - | - | TRBV5-1
TGTGCCAGCAGCCAATCGGCCGACAGTGCGGCTTTCTTT | CASSQSADSAAFF | TRBJ1-1 | - | - | TRBV7-3
TGTGCCAGCAGTTTTGAGGGCCGGGCTGGAAACACCATATATTTT | CASSFEGRAGNTIYF | TRBJ1-3 | - | - | TRBV27
TGCGCCAGCAGCGCGAACAGGGCCCCTAATTCACCCCTCCACTTT | CASSANRAPNSPLHF | TRBJ1-6 | - | - | TRBV5-1
TGCGCCAGCAGCTCCGGACAGGGAGACTATGGCTACACCTTC | CASSSGQGDYGYTF | TRBJ1-2 | - | TRBD1 | TRBV5-1